This TCR beta chain derives from a study of T cell responses to AZD1222 COVID-19 vaccine. V was trimmed by 7 bases and J by 2 bases, leaving 23 bases between them. The CDR3 is 17 residues long. Germline V gene lookup returns CDR1 SGHTA and CDR2 FQGNSA. Assay: immunoSEQ multiplex PCR; the TCRdb copy retains only in-frame clones and omits some. In the table there are approximately 160,000 clones, 94% of which are singletons. The source was peripheral blood, collected 28 days after the second AZD1222 dose. The source of this sequence is an adult who received the AZD1222 COVID-19 vaccine. The chain links TRBV7-2 to TRBJ1-2; TRBD1 is a possible D gene (5 bases). CDR3 sequence (DNA): TGTGCCAGCAACCATCCCGTCCGGGGACCCTCCAACTATGGCTACACCTTC. Its protein is CASNHPVRGPSNYGYTF.